The 21 T cell receptor beta chains below all came from one sample that was sequenced in a study of Graves' ophthalmopathy and Graves' hyperthyroidism listed by TCRdb under 2018. Sequenced on an Illumina HiSeq 2000. For repertoire sequencing, TCR beta CDR3 regions were amplified from RNA transcripts. The first round of RT-PCR was done with HTBI primers and the Qiagen OneStep RT-PCR kit, and was followed by a second round of multiplex PCR, then size selection and purification. TCRdb handled the public reads itself, with Q25 trimming in fastp and clone calling in MiXCR, and kept productive beta chains. Duplicate CDR3 protein sequences are folded into a single record with the most common DNA and genes. The sample yields 400,000 to 450,000 distinct CDR3 sequences; about 21% were counted once. The ten largest clones add up to 2.5% to 3.5% of the sample. Sequenced input: peripheral blood. The receptors here all came from a woman aged 18-29 years with stable Graves' hyperthyroidism. Donor details come from another sample of the same person, matched by shared clones.

The chain employs TRBV15 and TRBJ2-7; TRBD1 might be the D (6 bases). The CDR3 totals 14 residues. Deletions cut 0 bases from V and 4 bases from J, with 10 bases between. Germline V gene lookup returns CDR1 LNHNV and CDR2 YYDKDF (reference sequence). DNA for the CDR3: TGTGCCACCAGCAGAGATCGCAGGGGTTACGAGCAGTACTTC. Translation gives CATSRDRRGYEQYF.

The CDR3 DNA reads as TGCAGCGCACAGCTCACCGGGGAGCTGTTTTTT. Translated, it gives CSAQLTGELFF. This chain joins TRBV29-1 and TRBJ2-2, with D uncertain. There are 11 residues in the CDR3. V was pared by 7 bases and J by 4 bases, with 7 bases between. CDR1 SQVTM and CDR2 ANQGSEA come from the germline V gene.

This clonotype has a count of ten or more. V and J are TRBV10-2 and TRBJ2-5; D gene unclear. The CDR3 has 13 amino acids. Germline CDR1 reads WSHSY; CDR2 reads SAAADI. Trimming removed 0 bases at V and 1 base at J, with 3 bases between. CDR3 sequence: CASSESAQETQYF. CDR3 nucleotides: TGCGCCAGCAGTGAGTCGGCCCAAGAGACCCAGTACTTC.

This clonotype was seen once. The rearrangement joins TRBV27 to TRBJ1-2; 9 positions agree with TRBD1. V lost 5 bases, J lost 2 bases, and 3 bases stayed unmatched. The CDR3 is 14 residues long. CDR1 is MNHEY, CDR2 SMNVEV, per germline (reference sequence). In nucleotides, the CDR3 is TGTGCCAGCAGTGGACAGGGGCGCAACTATGGCTACACCTTC. Encoded protein: CASSGQGRNYGYTF.

The V gene is TRBV27, the J gene TRBJ2-7; 8 bases agree with TRBD1. The length of the CDR3 is 14 residues. Trimming took 5 bases from V and 6 from J; bases not matched to a gene: 9. From germline, CDR1 is MNHEY and CDR2 SMNVEV (reference sequence). The CDR3 is CASSPRQGRLEQYF. The CDR3 nucleotides are TGTGCCAGCAGTCCCCGACAGGGGAGGCTCGAGCAGTACTTC.

In its sample, this clonotype was seen once. The chain uses TRBV6-5 and TRBJ1-5, with D unclear. The CDR3 contains 13 residues. CDR1 and CDR2 from the germline V gene are MNHEY and SVGAGI. Trimming left V 4 bases short and J 4 bases short, with 8 bases between. CDR3 in DNA: TGTGCCAGCAGTTGGGTCAGAAATCAGCCCCAGCATTTT. Encoded protein: CASSWVRNQPQHF.

This rearrangement joins TRBV12-3 or TRBV12-4 to TRBJ1-2; D is unclear. The CDR3 runs to 14 residues. Deletions cut 3 bases from V and 1 base from J, with 9 bases between. CDR3 protein: CASSFVPINYGYTF. Written as DNA, the CDR3 is TGTGCCAGCAGTTTTGTTCCCATTAACTATGGCTACACCTTC.

The chain couples TRBV6-1 to TRBJ1-6; TRBD1 is a possible D gene (5 bases). The CDR3 is made up of 12 amino acids. Germline V gives CDR1 MNHNS, CDR2 SASEGT. V dropped 7 bases and J dropped 6 bases, with 7 bases sitting between them. Here the CDR3 DNA reads TGTGCCAGCAAAAGGGGTAATTCACCCCTCCACTTT. As protein: CASKRGNSPLHF.

This CDR3 reads CASKPVNQPQHF. The CDR3 DNA follows: TGTGCCAGCAAACCCGTCAATCAGCCCCAGCATTTT. V is TRBV6-1 and J is TRBJ1-5, with D unresolved. The CDR3 consists of 12 residues. The ends were cut back, 7 bases at V and 3 bases at J, with 7 bases in the middle. Per the germline V gene, CDR1 is MNHNS and CDR2 is SASEGT.

The chain carries TRBV29-1 and TRBJ1-2, with D tentatively TRBD1 (6 bases). Trimming left V 3 bases short and J 5 bases short, with 10 bases between. The CDR3 covers 12 residues. Germline loops: CDR1 SQVTM, CDR2 ANQGSEA. The CDR3 reads CSVDRGQYGYTF. The CDR3 DNA sequence: TGCAGCGTTGACAGGGGCCAATATGGCTACACCTTC.

J is TRBJ2-5 and V is TRBV15; 12 bases fit TRBD2. CDR3 size: 16 residues. Unmatched junction bases numbered 8, after V lost 2 bases and J lost 7 bases. Per the germline V gene, CDR1 is LNHNV and CDR2 is YYDKDF (reference sequence). The CDR3 sequence: CATSRWTSGAPRTQYF. CDR3 bases: TGTGCCACCAGCAGATGGACTAGCGGGGCCCCCCGGACCCAGTACTTC.

Worth noting for this clonotype: Since no conserved phenylalanine or tryptophan closes the CDR3, a read error is the likely cause. This rearrangement joins TRBV6-7 to TRBJ2-5; D not certain. TRBV6-7 is an ORF, and what it does is uncertain. This CDR3 has 12 residues. Trimming removed 6 bases from V and 5 bases from J, with 10 bases in between. In DNA form, the CDR3 reads TGTGCCAGCAGCGGCTCGATGGAGACCCAGTACGTC. Amino acid sequence: CASSGSMETQYV.

This clonotype was found many times. V and J are TRBV5-1 and TRBJ2-2; 9 bases map to TRBD1. After removal of 0 bases from V and 4 bases from J, the junction contained 4 bases not matched to a gene. The CDR3 sequence is 16 residues long. CDR1 is SGHRS, CDR2 YFSETQ, per germline. In nucleotides, the CDR3 is TGCGCCAGCAGCTTGGCGGGGACAGGGCTCACCGGGGAGCTGTTTTTT. This codes for CASSLAGTGLTGELFF.

This clonotype has just a few counts. Compared with germline, one end of the junction differs, possibly owing to a read error. The J gene is TRBJ2-5, the V gene TRBV6-5; D possibly uses TRBD1 or TRBD2 (5 bases each). From germline, CDR1 is MNHEY and CDR2 SVGAGI. This CDR3 has 14 residues. Here the CDR3 reads CASSYGTVQETKYF. Here the CDR3 DNA reads TGTGCCAGCAGTTACGGGACGGTCCAAGAGACCAAGTACTTC.

At least ten counts were recorded for this clonotype. The chain carries TRBV20-1 and TRBJ2-7; the D call may be TRBD1 or TRBD2 (5 bases each). Germline V lookup: CDR1 DFQATT, CDR2 SNEGSKA (reference sequence). This CDR3 is 15 amino acids long. The V end lost 5 bases, the J end lost 5 bases, and 22 bases lay between the germline ends. The CDR3 here is CSASLRRQGTHEQYF. CDR3 DNA: TGCAGTGCTTCACTACGGAGGCAGGGCACTCACGAGCAGTACTTC.

Many counts were recorded for this clonotype. This sequence joins TRBV30 and TRBJ2-5; D is perhaps TRBD2 (6 bases). This CDR3 is built from 13 residues. Germline V gene lookup returns CDR1 GTSNPN and CDR2 SVGIG (reference sequence). Trimming removed 2 bases from V and 5 bases from J, with 12 bases in between. The CDR3 loop is CAWSQPGRETQYF. The DNA for the CDR3 is TGTGCCTGGAGTCAACCTGGGAGGGAGACCCAGTACTTC.

Remarks on this clonotype: The CDR3 end shows no conserved phenylalanine or tryptophan, and so a read error is likely. The chain couples TRBV6-1 to TRBJ1-1; no clear D gene. The CDR3 length is 14 residues. Trimming removed 2 bases from V and 5 bases from J, with 12 bases in between. The V gene's germline CDR1 is MNHNS and CDR2 SASEGT. The CDR3 protein is CASSEIGQATEAFS. Here the CDR3 DNA reads TGTGCCAGCAGTGAAATCGGTCAGGCAACTGAAGCTTTCTCT.

This clonotype was picked up many times. The rearrangement uses TRBV20-1 and TRBJ1-2; D is ambiguous. This CDR3 contains 13 residues. Trimming stripped 5 bases from V and 7 bases from J, with 17 bases between. The V gene's germline CDR1 is DFQATT and CDR2 SNEGSKA (reference sequence). CDR3 region: CSAAGRIEIGYTF. In nucleotides, the CDR3 is TGCAGTGCTGCCGGACGGATAGAGATTGGCTACACCTTC.

Ten or more counts support this clonotype. The chain is built from TRBV11-2 and TRBJ2-7; D call uncertain. V shed 0 bases and J shed 1 base, with 10 bases lying between them. The germline V gene encodes CDR1 SGHAT and CDR2 FQNNGV. CDR3 length equals 15 residues. As DNA, the CDR3 is TGTGCCAGCAGCTTAGATGGTTACTTTTCCTACGAGCAGTACTTC. Amino acid sequence: CASSLDGYFSYEQYF.

This clonotype was seen ten or more times. The chain combines TRBV27 with TRBJ2-7; TRBD1 is a possible D gene (5 bases). The germline gives CDR1 MNHEY, CDR2 SMNVEV (reference sequence). With 4 bases removed from V and 2 bases from J, the gap between germline ends came to 9 bases. The CDR3 consists of 13 residues. The CDR3 DNA reads TGTGCCAGCAGTTACCAGGGTGCCTACGAGCAGTACTTC. Translated: CASSYQGAYEQYF.

This clonotype occurred many times. The chain carries TRBV11-2 and TRBJ2-7; the D gene could be TRBD1 or TRBD2 (5 bases each). In germline, CDR1 is SGHAT, CDR2 FQNNGV. V lost 1 base and J 6 bases, leaving 13 bases between the germline ends. This CDR3 spans 14 amino acids. The CDR3 DNA reads TGTGCCAGCAGCTTAGGGCCGGGGCTGGCCGAGCAGTACTTC. Its translation: CASSLGPGLAEQYF.